The sequence of this TCR beta chain was determined in a study of radiotherapy plus CTLA-4 blockade in lung cancer. Patients had chemo-refractory metastatic non-small-cell lung cancer and received focal radiation plus CTLA-4 blockade that used ipilimumab. Sequencing used immunoSEQ multiplex PCR; TCRdb keeps in-frame clones, though not all of them. This table holds approximately 98,000 clones, 75% to 85% found once. Details on this clone: The antigen is unknown.

Notes on the study in general: In blood, after radiotherapy plus ipilimumab, tumor-derived TCR clones expanded.

The receptor comes from a human donor with non-small cell lung cancer who had a partial response to radiotherapy plus ipilimumab. The input for sequencing was peripheral blood, taken from a patient treated with radiotherapy plus ipilimumab.

DNA for the CDR3: TGCGCCAGCAGCTTGGCCCCCGGGAACACTGAAGCTTTCTTT. This encodes CASSLAPGNTEAFF. This rearrangement joins TRBV5-1 to TRBJ1-1; D gene unclear. CDR1 and CDR2 from the germline V gene are SGHRS and YFSETQ. V lost 0 bases and J 1 base, leaving 7 bases between the germline ends. The CDR3 loop spans 14 amino acids. Drawing the rest from reference TRBV5-1 and TRBJ1-1, the complete variable domain is KAGVTQTPRYLIKTRGQQVTLSCSPISGHRSVSWYQQTPGQGLQFLFEYFSETQRNKGNFPGRFSGRQFSNSRSEMNVSTLELGDSALYLCASSLAPGNTEAFFGQGTRLTVV.